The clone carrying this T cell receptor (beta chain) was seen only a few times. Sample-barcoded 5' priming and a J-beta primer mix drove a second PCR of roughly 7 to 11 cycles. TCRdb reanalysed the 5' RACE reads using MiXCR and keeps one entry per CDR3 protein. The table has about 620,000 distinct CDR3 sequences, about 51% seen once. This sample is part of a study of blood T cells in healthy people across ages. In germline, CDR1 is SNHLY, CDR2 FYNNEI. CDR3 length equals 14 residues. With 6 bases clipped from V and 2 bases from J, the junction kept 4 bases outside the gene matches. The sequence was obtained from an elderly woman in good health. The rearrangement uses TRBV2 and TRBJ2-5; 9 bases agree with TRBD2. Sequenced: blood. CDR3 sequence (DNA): TGTGCCAGCAGGTCGGCGGGAGGGCAAGAGACCCAGTACTTC. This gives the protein CASRSAGGQETQYF.